The present T cell receptor (beta chain) was sequenced within a study of cytomegalovirus exposure and HLA in healthy donors. PCR primers comprised 60 Vbeta and 13 Jbeta primers. Libraries were prepared by immunoSEQ multiplex PCR; TCRdb keeps only in-frame clonotypes and omits some of them. The sample contains approximately 140,000 clones, over 70% of which appear only once. Study-level results: Rarity marked most TCR sequences, yet some public TCRs occurred in many donors.

Of note for this clone: Its antigen is not known.

CDR3 length: 14 residues. CDR1 SGHDT and CDR2 YYEEEE come from the germline V gene. V dropped 4 bases and J dropped 4 bases, with 14 bases sitting between them. What was sequenced was PBMCs. This chain joins TRBV5-6 and TRBJ1-1, with no clear D. The TCR comes from a woman aged 18-29 years in good health and CMV-seronegative. The DNA for the CDR3 is TGTGCCAGCAGCCGAAACCAAGGGAGCACTGAAGCTTTCTTT. Residues: CASSRNQGSTEAFF. The whole variable domain, remainder taken from reference TRBV5-6 and TRBJ1-1, is DAGVTQSPTHLIKTRGQQVTLRCSPKSGHDTVSWYQQALGQGPQFIFQYYEEEERQRGNFPDRFSGHQFPNYSSELNVNALLLGDSALYLCASSRNQGSTEAFFGQGTRLTVV.